The clone carrying this T cell receptor beta chain was seen only a few times. A read error may account for a junction end that differs from germline. This sample was taken from a study of metastatic and nonmetastatic thyroid tumors. With MiXCR, TCRdb reprocessed the PCR reads. Among about 26,000 clones, around 25% were seen once, and the ten largest hold 5.5% to 7%. No treatment of any kind had been given to any patient before thyroid surgery. CDR3 length equals 16 residues. The sequence was obtained from a female donor with papillary thyroid cancer or a benign thyroid nodule (not recorded which). Some clones in this sample may be carry-over from other donors' samples. J is TRBJ2-5 and V is TRBV12-3 or TRBV12-4; 12 nucleotides line up with TRBD2. What was sequenced was blood. CDR3: CARSLSPTSGRESQYF. In DNA, the CDR3 is TGTGCCAGAAGTTTATCCCCGACTAGCGGGAGAGAGAGCCAGTACTTC.